The 8 T cell receptor beta chains below come from one sample, sequenced in a study of somatic mutations in cytotoxic T cells in rheumatoid arthritis. TCRdb's copy holds only in-frame clones and misses some; the assay was immunoSEQ multiplex PCR. The sample shows roughly 16,000 clones, around 80% of them seen only once. Sequenced: CD8+ T cells sorted from blood. These receptors were collected from an adult with rheumatoid arthritis.

The chain carries TRBV5-8 and TRBJ2-7; 8 bases match TRBD1. Germline values: CDR1 SGHTS, CDR2 YDEGEE. The ends lost 0 bases at V and 3 bases at J; junction bases unmatched: 5. CDR3 length: 15 amino acids. The CDR3 DNA is TGTGCCAGCAGCTTGGGATACACAGGGGGCTACGAGCAGTACTTC. Translating gives CASSLGYTGGYEQYF.

V is TRBV4-2 and J is TRBJ2-1, with 10 bases lining up with TRBD2. CDR1 is LGHNA, CDR2 YNFKEQ, per germline. Germline trimming cut 4 bases from V and 8 bases from J; bases unmatched to any gene: 17. The CDR3 is 18 residues long. The CDR3 bases are TGTGCCAGCAGCCCTTCTCATGCCAGTCTAGCGGGGGAGGATGAGCAGTTCTTC. Amino acids: CASSPSHASLAGEDEQFF.

This clone was picked up a small number of times. The chain uses TRBV9 and TRBJ2-7, with D maybe TRBD1 (5 bases). Germline V gives CDR1 SGDLS, CDR2 YYNGEE. The ends were cut back, 0 bases at V and 6 bases at J, with 13 bases in the middle. The CDR3 consists of 14 residues. CDR3 in amino acids: CASSVGQGGSEQYF. CDR3 bases: TGTGCCAGCAGCGTAGGGCAGGGTGGTTCCGAGCAGTACTTC.

The genes are TRBV10-3 and TRBJ2-7; D is ambiguous. V was clipped by 0 bases and J by 7 bases, with 10 bases between them. The germline CDR1 and CDR2 sequences are ENHRY and SYGVKD. The CDR3 extends over 13 amino acids. The CDR3 loop reads CAISESVAREQYF. DNA of the CDR3: TGTGCCATCAGTGAGTCGGTGGCGCGGGAGCAGTACTTC.

The V call is TRBV29-1, the J call TRBJ2-7; TRBD2 matches 7 bases. Germline CDR1 reads SQVTM; CDR2 reads ANQGSEA. The CDR3 contains 14 residues. The V gene end was trimmed by 2 bases and the J gene end by 1 base; junction bases not matched to a gene: 5. For the CDR3, the DNA is TGCAGCGTTGAAATGGCTAGCGGTTCCTACGAGCAGTACTTC. This codes for CSVEMASGSYEQYF.

CDR3 DNA: TGCGCCAGCAGTGCGGCAGGGCATGAGCAGTTCTTC. The encoded protein is CASSAAGHEQFF. The gene calls are TRBV10-2 and TRBJ2-1, with D perhaps TRBD1 (5 bases). The CDR3 totals 12 residues. Germline CDR1 reads WSHSY; CDR2 reads SAAADI. V was clipped by 4 bases and J by 8 bases, with 9 bases between them.

This chain joins TRBV7-9 and TRBJ1-2; no reliable D call. V lost 5 bases and J 1 base, leaving 17 bases between the germline ends. Germline CDR1 is SEHNR and CDR2 is FQNEAQ (reference sequence). This CDR3 is built from 16 residues. CDR3 nucleotides: TGTGCCAGCAGCCCCCCCCTCGGCGGGAATAACTATGGCTACACCTTC. Residues: CASSPPLGGNNYGYTF.

This chain joins TRBV13 and TRBJ1-2, with D uncertain. V was cut by 4 bases and J by 3 bases, with 21 bases left in between. There are 17 residues in the CDR3. CDR1 is PRHDT and CDR2 is FYEKMQ in the germline V gene (reference sequence). CDR3 protein: CASSSMGVLFQDYGYTF. CDR3 in DNA: TGTGCCAGCAGCTCGATGGGTGTGTTATTTCAGGACTATGGCTACACCTTC.